One and the same sample provided the 15 T cell receptor beta chains below, sequenced in a study of cytomegalovirus exposure and HLA in healthy donors. In the PCR, 60 Vbeta and 13 Jbeta primers were used. Libraries were prepared by immunoSEQ multiplex PCR; TCRdb keeps only in-frame clonotypes and omits some of them. Of around 190,000 clones listed, about 85% are singletons. The material sequenced was PBMCs. Receptors originate from a woman in her forties or fifties in good health and CMV-seronegative.

This sequence joins TRBV5-4 and TRBJ2-3; D might be TRBD1 (6 bases). Germline CDR1 SGHNT, CDR2 YYREEE (reference sequence). Trimming shortened V by 3 bases and J by 4 bases, and 15 bases separated the two germline ends. The CDR3 consists of 15 residues. The CDR3 nucleotides read TGTGCCAGCAGCTCCCCGACAGGCCCACCAGATACGCAGTATTTT. Translating gives CASSSPTGPPDTQYF.

This clone showed up just a few times. The chain uses TRBV4-3 and TRBJ1-1; a weak D match, TRBD1 (6 bases). Germline values: CDR1 LGHNA, CDR2 YSLEER. The CDR3 consists of 13 residues. V gave up 8 bases and J gave up 2 bases, with 12 bases separating them. The CDR3 DNA is TGCGCCAGCGCGACAGGCGGAAACACTGAAGCTTTCTTT. It specifies CASATGGNTEAFF.

The V gene is TRBV7-6, the J gene TRBJ1-3; D remains ambiguous. V lost 1 base, J lost 3 bases, and 10 bases lay in between. CDR1 is SGHVS and CDR2 is FNYEAQ in the germline V gene. The CDR3 is made up of 15 amino acids. This CDR3 is CASSLERGNGNTIYF. CDR3 coding DNA: TGTGCCAGCAGCTTAGAGCGCGGGAATGGAAACACCATATATTTT.

The chain couples TRBV7-6 to TRBJ2-1; 15 bases are a match to TRBD2. In germline, CDR1 is SGHVS, CDR2 FNYEAQ. The ends lost 5 bases at V and 11 bases at J; junction bases unmatched: 10. The CDR3 covers 16 residues. CDR3 in DNA: TGTGCCAGCAGCAAACGAGGACTAGCGGGAGGGGTAAAGCAGTTCTTC. It encodes CASSKRGLAGGVKQFF.

CDR3 region: CASMGRGAINEKLFF. The CDR3 DNA reads as TGTGCCAGCATGGGTCGGGGGGCCATTAATGAAAAACTGTTTTTT. The chain combines TRBV27 with TRBJ1-4, with D possibly TRBD1 on 6 matching bases. Germline lookup yields CDR1 MNHEY and CDR2 SMNVEV (reference sequence). Between the trimmed V and J ends, which lost 7 bases and 4 bases, there was a span of 16 bases. CDR3 length: 15 amino acids.

This chain connects TRBV29-1 to TRBJ2-3; D unclear. The CDR3 is 15 amino acids. The V end was cut by 7 bases, the J end by 0 bases, with 17 bases between. Germline V CDR1 and CDR2: SQVTM, ANQGSEA. The CDR3 region has the DNA TGCAGCGCTGGATTGGGCAGAACTAGCACAGATACGCAGTATTTT. Protein sequence: CSAGLGRTSTDTQYF.

The rearrangement links TRBV5-4 to TRBJ1-1, with a tentative D call TRBD1 (6 bases). The germline V gene has CDR1 SGHNT and CDR2 YYREEE (reference sequence). The CDR3 loop spans 13 amino acids. Trimming removed 4 bases at V and 11 bases at J, with 18 bases between. CDR3 coding DNA: TGTGCCAGCAGCCACATGGGGGCGCAGGAGGCTTTCTTT. Translating gives CASSHMGAQEAFF.

This clone was seen once. This chain joins TRBV25-1 and TRBJ1-4; maybe TRBD1 (5 bases). The V gene's germline CDR1 is MGHDK and CDR2 SYGVNS. V lost 5 bases to trimming and J lost 5 bases, with 15 bases between them. This CDR3 is built from 15 residues. The CDR3 coding sequence is TGTGCCAGCAGTTTAACAAGGACACGGAATGAAAAACTGTTTTTT. Its translation is CASSLTRTRNEKLFF.

This chain uses TRBV5-4 with TRBJ2-7; possibly TRBD1 for D (5 bases). The CDR3 has 13 amino acids. Germline CDR1 is SGHNT and CDR2 is YYREEE (reference sequence). The V gene lost 4 bases and the J gene lost 1 base, with 9 bases spanning the gap. The CDR3 sequence is CASSPDISYEQYF. Written as DNA, the CDR3 is TGTGCCAGCAGCCCGGACATTTCCTACGAGCAGTACTTC.

The chain uses TRBV4-2 and TRBJ1-2; 8 nucleotides match TRBD1. This CDR3 region has 14 residues. Unmatched junction bases numbered 4, after V lost 3 bases and J lost 4 bases. In germline, CDR1 is LGHNA, CDR2 YNFKEQ. The CDR3 DNA follows: TGTGCCAGCAGCCAGGAAACAGGGGGCTATGGCTACACCTTC. Translating it yields CASSQETGGYGYTF.

This chain connects TRBV7-8 to TRBJ1-1; D might be TRBD1 (5 bases). CDR1 SGHVS and CDR2 FQNEAQ come from the germline V gene. Trimming pared 1 base from V and 0 bases from J, leaving 15 bases between. This CDR3 comprises 17 residues. The CDR3 bases are TGTGCCAGCAGCTTAGGTGGGGGAGGCGGAATGAACACTGAAGCTTTCTTT. It specifies CASSLGGGGGMNTEAFF.

The genes are TRBV25-1 and TRBJ2-7; D perhaps matches TRBD1 (6 bases). Germline V gene lookup returns CDR1 MGHDK and CDR2 SYGVNS. V lost 5 bases and J lost 0, with 14 bases in between. This CDR3 has 15 amino acids. The CDR3 region has the DNA TGTGCCAGCAGTCCTCGAACAGGGCTCTCCTACGAGCAGTACTTC. Translation: CASSPRTGLSYEQYF.

This chain joins TRBV29-1 and TRBJ2-5; TRBD1 matches at 10 bases. The V segment lost 6 bases and the J segment 4 bases; nucleotides outside the gene matches: 11. The CDR3 length is 15 residues. Germline CDR1 is SQVTM and CDR2 is ANQGSEA. CDR3 region: CSVGYGTGAGETQYF. CDR3 DNA: TGCAGCGTGGGATATGGGACAGGGGCGGGAGAGACCCAGTACTTC.

This clone has more than one count but fewer than ten. This chain joins TRBV19 and TRBJ2-3, with 7 bases identical to TRBD2. The germline gives CDR1 LNHDA, CDR2 SQIVND (reference sequence). V lost 2 bases to trimming and J lost 1 base; unmatched junction nucleotides: 0. The CDR3 length is 14 residues. CDR3 in DNA: TGTGCCAGTAGTATAAGCGGGGGCACAGATACGCAGTATTTT. Its translation is CASSISGGTDTQYF.

A single count supports this clone. The V gene is TRBV5-1, the J gene TRBJ2-7, with a weak D call TRBD2 (6 bases). Trimming took off 6 bases at V and 6 bases at J, with 13 bases between the two ends. Germline V lookup: CDR1 SGHRS, CDR2 YFSETQ. This CDR3 spans 12 amino acids. CDR3 in amino acids: CASTPAGGEQYF. The CDR3 nucleotides read TGCGCCAGCACCCCGGCCGGGGGCGAGCAGTACTTC.